Described below is a single T cell receptor (beta chain) sequence and its context. These data originate in a study of shared T cell receptors in the human thymus. V lost 0 bases and J 2 bases, leaving 13 bases between the germline ends. The CDR3 runs 16 residues. In germline, CDR1 is SGHAT, CDR2 FQDESV (reference sequence). Data came from immunoSEQ multiplex PCR; TCRdb stores just in-frame clones and leaves some out. The profile shows 450,000 to 650,000 clones, about 80% of them singletons. The same specimen was also included in a second study, on human thymus T cells. That study adds: Each of the donors was a healthy Finnish infant who was undergoing open corrective cardiac surgery for congenital heart defects. Thymic resections from corrective heart surgery supplied the tissue. Thymic TCR repertoires of unrelated people reportedly overlapped highly.

This chain uses TRBV11-1 with TRBJ2-5, with D maybe TRBD2 (5 bases). The source material was thymocytes. The TCR was taken from a boy under two years old with a congenital heart defect. DNA for the CDR3: TGTGCCAGCAGCTTAGCTCGGGATGCCCTTCAAGAGACCCAGTACTTC. It codes for CASSLARDALQETQYF.